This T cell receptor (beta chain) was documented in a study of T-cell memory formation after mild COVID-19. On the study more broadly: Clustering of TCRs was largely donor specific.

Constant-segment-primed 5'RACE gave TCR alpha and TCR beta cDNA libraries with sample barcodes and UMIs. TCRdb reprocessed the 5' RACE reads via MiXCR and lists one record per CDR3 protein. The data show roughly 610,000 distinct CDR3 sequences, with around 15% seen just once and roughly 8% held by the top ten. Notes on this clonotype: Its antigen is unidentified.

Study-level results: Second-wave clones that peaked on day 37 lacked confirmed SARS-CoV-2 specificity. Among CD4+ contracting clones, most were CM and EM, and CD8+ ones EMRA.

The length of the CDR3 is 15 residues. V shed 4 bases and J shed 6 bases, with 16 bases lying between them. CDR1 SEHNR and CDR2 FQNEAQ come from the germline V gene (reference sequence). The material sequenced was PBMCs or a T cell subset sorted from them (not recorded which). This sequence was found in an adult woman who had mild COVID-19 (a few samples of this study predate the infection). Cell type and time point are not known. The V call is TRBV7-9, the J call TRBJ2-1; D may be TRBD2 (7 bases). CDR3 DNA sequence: TGTGCCAGCAGCTCCCGAAAGGGGGGGCGCAATGAGCAGTTCTTC. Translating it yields CASSSRKGGRNEQFF.